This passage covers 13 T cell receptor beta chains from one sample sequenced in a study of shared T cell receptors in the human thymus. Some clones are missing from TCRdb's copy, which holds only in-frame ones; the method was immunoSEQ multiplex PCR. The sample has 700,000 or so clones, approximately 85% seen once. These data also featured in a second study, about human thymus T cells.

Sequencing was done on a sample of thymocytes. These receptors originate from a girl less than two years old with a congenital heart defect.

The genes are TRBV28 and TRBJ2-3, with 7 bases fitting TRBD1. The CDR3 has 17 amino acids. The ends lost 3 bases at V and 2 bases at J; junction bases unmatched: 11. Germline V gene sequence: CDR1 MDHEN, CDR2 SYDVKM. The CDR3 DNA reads TGTGCCAGCAGTTTTTCCTCGACAGGGTGGACCACAGATACGCAGTATTTT. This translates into CASSFSSTGWTTDTQYF.

This CDR3 is CASSRRGLTGYSYEQYF. CDR3 DNA sequence: TGTGCCAGCAGCCGGAGGGGGTTGACAGGGTACTCCTACGAGCAGTACTTC. The chain combines TRBV5-6 with TRBJ2-7, with D possibly matching TRBD1 (7 bases). CDR1 SGHDT and CDR2 YYEEEE come from the germline V gene. This CDR3 contains 17 residues. Trimming shortened V by 4 bases and J by 0 bases, and 20 bases separated the two germline ends.

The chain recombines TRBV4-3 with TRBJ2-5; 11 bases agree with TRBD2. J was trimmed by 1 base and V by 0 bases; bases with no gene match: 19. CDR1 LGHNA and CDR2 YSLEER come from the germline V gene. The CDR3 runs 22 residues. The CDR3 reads CASSQDGIAGGSSFKFQETQYF. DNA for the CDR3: TGCGCCAGCAGCCAAGATGGGATAGCGGGGGGGTCGTCTTTCAAGTTCCAAGAGACCCAGTACTTC.

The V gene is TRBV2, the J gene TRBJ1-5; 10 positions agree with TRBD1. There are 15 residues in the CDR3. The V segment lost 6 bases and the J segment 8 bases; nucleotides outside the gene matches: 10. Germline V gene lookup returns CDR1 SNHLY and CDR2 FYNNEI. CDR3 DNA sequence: TGTGCCAGCAGCACCCTACGGGACAGGGGAGAGCCCCAGCATTTT. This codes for CASSTLRDRGEPQHF.

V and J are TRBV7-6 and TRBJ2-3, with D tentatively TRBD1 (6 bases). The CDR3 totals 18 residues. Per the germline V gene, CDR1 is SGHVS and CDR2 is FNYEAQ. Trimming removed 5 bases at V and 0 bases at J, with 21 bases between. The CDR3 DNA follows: TGTGCCAGCAGCCCCTACCTCCGGGACACCACTAGCACAGATACGCAGTATTTT. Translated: CASSPYLRDTTSTDTQYF. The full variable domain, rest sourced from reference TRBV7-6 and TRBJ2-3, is GAGVSQSPRYKVTKRGQDVALRCDPISGHVSLYWYRQALGQGPEFLTYFNYEAQQDKSGLPNDRFSAERPEGSISTLTIQRTEQRDSAMYRCASSPYLRDTTSTDTQYFGPGTRLTVL.

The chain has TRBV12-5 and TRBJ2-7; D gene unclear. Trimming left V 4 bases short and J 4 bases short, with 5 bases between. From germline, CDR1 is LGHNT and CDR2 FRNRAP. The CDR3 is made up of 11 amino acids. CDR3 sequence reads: CASGSNYEQYF. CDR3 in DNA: TGTGCTAGTGGTTCCAATTACGAGCAGTACTTC.

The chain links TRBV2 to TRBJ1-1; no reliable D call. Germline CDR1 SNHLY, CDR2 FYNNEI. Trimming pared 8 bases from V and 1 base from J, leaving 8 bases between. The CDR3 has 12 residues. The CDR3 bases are TGTGCCAGCGGGCTCTGGAACACTGAAGCTTTCTTT. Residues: CASGLWNTEAFF. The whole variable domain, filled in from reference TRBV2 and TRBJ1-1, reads EPEVTQTPSHQVTQMGQEVILRCVPISNHLYFYWYRQILGQKVEFLVSFYNNEISEKSEIFDDQFSVERPDGSNFTLKIRSTKLEDSAMYFCASGLWNTEAFFGQGTRLTVV.

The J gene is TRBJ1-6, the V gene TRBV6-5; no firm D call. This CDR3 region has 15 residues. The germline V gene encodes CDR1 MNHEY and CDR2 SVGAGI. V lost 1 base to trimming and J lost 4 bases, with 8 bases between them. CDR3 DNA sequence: TGTGCCAGCAGTTACTGGGCAGGATATAATTCACCCCTCCACTTT. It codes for CASSYWAGYNSPLHF.

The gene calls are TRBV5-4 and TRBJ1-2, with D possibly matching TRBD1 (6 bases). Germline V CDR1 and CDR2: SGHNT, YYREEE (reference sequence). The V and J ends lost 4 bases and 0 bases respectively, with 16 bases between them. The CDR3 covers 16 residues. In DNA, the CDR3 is TGTGCCAGCAGCACCATTGGGACACTTTCTAACTATGGCTACACCTTC. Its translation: CASSTIGTLSNYGYTF.

The CDR3 is CASTKQAGNEQFF. Written as DNA, the CDR3 is TGTGCCAGCACCAAGCAGGCAGGGAATGAGCAGTTCTTC. The rearrangement links TRBV9 to TRBJ2-1; perhaps TRBD1 as D (5 bases). Trimming removed 6 bases from V and 7 bases from J, with 14 bases in between. The CDR3 is 13 residues long. Germline CDR1 is SGDLS and CDR2 is YYNGEE.

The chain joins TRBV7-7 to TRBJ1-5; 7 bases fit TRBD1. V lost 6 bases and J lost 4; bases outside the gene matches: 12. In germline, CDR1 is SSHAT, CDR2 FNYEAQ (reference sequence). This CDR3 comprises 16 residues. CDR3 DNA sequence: TGTGCCAGCAGATTTGACAGGGAAGTTGGTAATCAGCCCCAGCATTTT. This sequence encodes CASRFDREVGNQPQHF.

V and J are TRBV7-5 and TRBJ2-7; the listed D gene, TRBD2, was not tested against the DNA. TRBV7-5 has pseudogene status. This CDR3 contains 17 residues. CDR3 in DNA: TGTGCCACCAAGCCGGGACTAGCGGGGGGCTCCCTAAGGGAGCAGTACTTC. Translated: CATKPGLAGGSLREQYF.

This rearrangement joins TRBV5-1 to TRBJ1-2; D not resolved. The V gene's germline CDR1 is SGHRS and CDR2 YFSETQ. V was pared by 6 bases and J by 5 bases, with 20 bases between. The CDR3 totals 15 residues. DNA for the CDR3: TGCGCCAGCACTGCCGGCCGCCCAGAGCGTTATGGCTACACCTTC. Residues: CASTAGRPERYGYTF.